This is a list of T cell receptor beta chains from one sample in a study of T cell changes during pregnancy in multiple sclerosis. Method: immunoSEQ multiplex PCR; TCRdb's copy keeps in-frame clones and lacks some. Here the sample spans some 39,000 clones, 90% to 95% being singletons. Sequenced here: CD4+ T cells from peripheral blood mononuclear cells, sampled in the second trimester of pregnancy. Every receptor here comes from a female donor in good health, enrolled as a control in a pregnancy study. Each CDR3 is given with its conserved first and last residue. D genes are given only for firm matches. Rows give clone size only sometimes, using once, few, many, or a class for an expanded clone.

>-|TRBV9|-|TRBJ2-5
TGTGCCAGCAGCCCGATGGGAGGTCCCCTGGAGACCCAATACTTC
CASSPMGGPLETQYF
>TRBD1|TRBV7-7|-|TRBJ2-5
TGTGCTAGCAGTAAAGGACAGGGCGTCCAAGAGACCCAGTACTTC
CASSKGQGVQETQYF
>TRBD1|TRBV7-2|-|TRBJ1-6
TGTGCCAGCAGCTTCCACAGGGGGAATAATTCACCCCTCCACTTT
CASSFHRGNNSPLHF
>-|TRBV18|once|TRBJ1-1
TGTGCCAGCTCTCTAAGCACTGAAGCTTTCTTT
CASSLSTEAFF
>TRBD1|TRBV18|-|TRBJ1-4
TGTGCCAGCTCACCGTGGACAGGGGCGAGTGAAAAACTGTTTTTT
CASSPWTGASEKLFF
>TRBD2|TRBV10-3|-|TRBJ2-7
TGTGCCATCAGAACCGCGGGGGGACGAACCTACGAGCAGTACTTC
CAIRTAGGRTYEQYF
>-|TRBV19|once|TRBJ1-2
TGTGCCAGTAGTCCGTCGGGTACCAACTATGGCTACACCTTC
CASSPSGTNYGYTF
>-|TRBV14|-|TRBJ1-2
TGTGCCAGCAGCAACGGTAACTATGGCTACACCTTC
CASSNGNYGYTF
>-|TRBV7-3|-|TRBJ1-6
TGTGCCAGCAGCTTACTGGCGGGCAATTCACCCCTCCACTTT
CASSLLAGNSPLHF
>-|TRBV4-2|few|TRBJ1-2
TGTGCCAGCAGCGCCGCCCTATATGGCTACACCTTC
CASSAALYGYTF
>-|TRBV7-2|few|TRBJ1-6
TGTGCCAGCAGCTTACCGAATTCACCCCTCCACTTT
CASSLPNSPLHF
>-|TRBV7-9|-|TRBJ2-5
TGTGCCAGCAGCTTAGCCCGGGAGACCCAGTACTTC
CASSLARETQYF
>-|TRBV7-6|-|TRBJ2-1
TGTGCCAGCAGCATATCGAGCCTCCCGGGTAACAATGAGCAGTTCTTC
CASSISSLPGNNEQFF
>TRBD1|TRBV7-4|-|TRBJ1-5
TGTGCCAGCAGCTTGAGGACAGGTCGTTATAGCAATCAGCCCCAGCATTTT
CASSLRTGRYSNQPQHF
>TRBD1|TRBV6-5|-|TRBJ1-5
TGTGCCAGCAAAGGACAGGGGGGGAGCAATCAGCCCCAGCATTTT
CASKGQGGSNQPQHF
>-|TRBV19|-|TRBJ2-7
TGTGCCAGTTCGCGGCGCCTCAGGGACATCTCTGGCGAGCAGTACTTC
CASSRRLRDISGEQYF
>-|TRBV4-3|-|TRBJ1-5
TGCGCCAGCAGCCGGGGCTGGGGCAATCAGCCCCAGCATTTT
CASSRGWGNQPQHF